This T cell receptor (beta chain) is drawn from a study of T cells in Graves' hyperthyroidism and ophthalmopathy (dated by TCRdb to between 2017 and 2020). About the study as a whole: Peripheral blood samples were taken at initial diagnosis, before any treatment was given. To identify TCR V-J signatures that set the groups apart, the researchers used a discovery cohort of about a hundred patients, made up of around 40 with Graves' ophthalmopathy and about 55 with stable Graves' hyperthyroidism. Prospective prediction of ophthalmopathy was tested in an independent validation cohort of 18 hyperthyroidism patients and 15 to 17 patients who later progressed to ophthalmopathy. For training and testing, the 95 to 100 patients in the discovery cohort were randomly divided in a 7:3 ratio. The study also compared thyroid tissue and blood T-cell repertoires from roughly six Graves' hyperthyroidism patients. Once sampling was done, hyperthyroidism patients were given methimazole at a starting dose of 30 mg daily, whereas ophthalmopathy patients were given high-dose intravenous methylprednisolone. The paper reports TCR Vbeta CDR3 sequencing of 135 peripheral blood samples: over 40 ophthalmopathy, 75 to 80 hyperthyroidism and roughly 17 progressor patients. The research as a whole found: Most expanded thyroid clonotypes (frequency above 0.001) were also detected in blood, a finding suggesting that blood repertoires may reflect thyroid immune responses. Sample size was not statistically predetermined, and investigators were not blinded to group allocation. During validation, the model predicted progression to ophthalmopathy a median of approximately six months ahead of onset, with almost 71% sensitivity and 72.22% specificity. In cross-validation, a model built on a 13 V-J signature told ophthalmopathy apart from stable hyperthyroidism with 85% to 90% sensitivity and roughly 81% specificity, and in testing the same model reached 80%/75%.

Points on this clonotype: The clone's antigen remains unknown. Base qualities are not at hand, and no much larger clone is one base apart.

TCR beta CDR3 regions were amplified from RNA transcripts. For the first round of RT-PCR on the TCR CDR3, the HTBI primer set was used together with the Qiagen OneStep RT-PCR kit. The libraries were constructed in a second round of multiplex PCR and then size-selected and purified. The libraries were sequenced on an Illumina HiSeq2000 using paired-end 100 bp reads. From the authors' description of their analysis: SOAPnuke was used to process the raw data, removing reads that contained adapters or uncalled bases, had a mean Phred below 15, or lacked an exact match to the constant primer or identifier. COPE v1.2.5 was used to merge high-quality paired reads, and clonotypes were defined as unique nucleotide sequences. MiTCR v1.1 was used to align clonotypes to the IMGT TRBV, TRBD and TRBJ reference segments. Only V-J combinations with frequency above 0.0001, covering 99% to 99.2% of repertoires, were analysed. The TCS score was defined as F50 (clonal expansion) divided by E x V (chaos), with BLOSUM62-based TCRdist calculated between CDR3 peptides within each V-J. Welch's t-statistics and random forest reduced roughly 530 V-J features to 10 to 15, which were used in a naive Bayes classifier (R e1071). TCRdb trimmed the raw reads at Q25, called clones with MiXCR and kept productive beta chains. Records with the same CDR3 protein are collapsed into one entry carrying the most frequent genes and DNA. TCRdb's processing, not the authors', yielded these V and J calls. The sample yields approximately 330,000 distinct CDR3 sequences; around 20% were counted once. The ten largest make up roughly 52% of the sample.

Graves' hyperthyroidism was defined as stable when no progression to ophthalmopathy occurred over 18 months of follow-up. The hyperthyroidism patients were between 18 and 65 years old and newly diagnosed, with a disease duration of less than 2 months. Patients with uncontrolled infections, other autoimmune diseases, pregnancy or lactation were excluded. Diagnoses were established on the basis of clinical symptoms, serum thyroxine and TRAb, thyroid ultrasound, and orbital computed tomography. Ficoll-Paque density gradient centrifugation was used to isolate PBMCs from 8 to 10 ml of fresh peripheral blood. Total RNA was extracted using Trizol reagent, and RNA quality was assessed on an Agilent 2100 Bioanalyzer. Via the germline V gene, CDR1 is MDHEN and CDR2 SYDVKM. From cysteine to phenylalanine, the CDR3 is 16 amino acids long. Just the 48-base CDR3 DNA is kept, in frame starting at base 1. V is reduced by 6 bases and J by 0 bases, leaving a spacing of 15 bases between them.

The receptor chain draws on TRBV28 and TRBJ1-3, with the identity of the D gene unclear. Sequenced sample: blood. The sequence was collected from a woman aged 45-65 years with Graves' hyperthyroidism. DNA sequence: TGTGCCAGCAGCCTCCTGACACTTTCCTCTGGAAACACCATATATTTT. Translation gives CASSLLTLSSGNTIYF.